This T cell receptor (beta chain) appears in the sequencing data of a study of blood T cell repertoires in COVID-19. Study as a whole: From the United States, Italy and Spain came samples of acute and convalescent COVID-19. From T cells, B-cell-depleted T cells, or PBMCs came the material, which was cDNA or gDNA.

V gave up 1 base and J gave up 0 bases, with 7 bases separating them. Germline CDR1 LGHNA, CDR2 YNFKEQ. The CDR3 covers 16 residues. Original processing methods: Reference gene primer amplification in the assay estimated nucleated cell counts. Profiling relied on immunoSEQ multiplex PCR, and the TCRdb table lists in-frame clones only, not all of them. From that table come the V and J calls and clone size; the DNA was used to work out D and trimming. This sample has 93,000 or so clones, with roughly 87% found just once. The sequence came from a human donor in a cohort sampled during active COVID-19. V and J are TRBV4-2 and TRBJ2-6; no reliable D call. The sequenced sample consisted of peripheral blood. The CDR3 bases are TGTGCCAGCAGCCAAGGGCCGAACTCTGGGGCCAACGTCCTGACTTTC. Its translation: CASSQGPNSGANVLTF.